The rows below give T cell receptor beta chains drawn from one sample of a study of post-analysis software for immune sequencing data. TCRdb used MiXCR to reprocess the PCR reads, holding one entry per CDR3 protein. The table includes roughly 620,000 distinct CDR3 sequences, roughly two fifths detected once. The sequencing sample was made of blood. Receptor source: a girl aged 5-17 years with multiple sclerosis. Both conserved end residues are part of each CDR3. The D gene is left open where the match is weak. Some rows have no size entry. The others give once, few or many, or a class for an expanded clone.

TRBJ1-2 . . TRBV12-3/TRBV12-4 CASSLGNRALYGYTF TGTGCCAGCAGTTTAGGAAACAGGGCCCTTTATGGCTACACCTTC
TRBJ1-1 . TRBD1 TRBV3-1 CASSQAGGTEAFF TGTGCCAGCAGCCAAGCAGGGGGCACTGAAGCTTTCTTT
TRBJ1-2 . TRBD1 TRBV29-1 CSVFGTEILYGYTF TGCAGCGTTTTCGGGACAGAGATTCTCTATGGCTACACCTTC
TRBJ2-1 few . TRBV2 CASGLRASSYNEQFF TGTGCCAGCGGGCTGCGGGCGAGCTCCTACAATGAGCAGTTCTTC
TRBJ1-1 . TRBD1 TRBV6-6 CASSFLLPGGSEAFF TGTGCCAGCAGTTTCCTCCTTCCAGGGGGTTCTGAAGCTTTCTTT
TRBJ1-1 . . TRBV7-9 CASSLAGQMNTEAFF TGTGCCAGCAGCTTAGCCGGACAGATGAACACTGAAGCTTTCTTT
TRBJ2-1 . . TRBV20-1 CSAREVEPRSYNEQFF TGCAGTGCTAGAGAGGTTGAGCCTCGCTCCTACAATGAGCAGTTCTTC
TRBJ2-1 few TRBD2 TRBV29-1 CSVGGTSGGLGEQFF TGCAGCGTTGGGGGGACTAGCGGGGGTCTAGGTGAGCAGTTCTTC
TRBJ2-3 . TRBD1 TRBV12-3/TRBV12-4 CASILTGGSTDTQYF TGTGCCAGCATCCTGACAGGGGGCAGCACAGATACGCAGTATTTT
TRBJ2-3 . . TRBV6-5 CASSKRGGNTQYF TGTGCCAGCAGTAAAAGGGGCGGGAATACGCAGTATTTT
TRBJ2-1 . . TRBV27 CASSLGRSYNEQFF TGTGCCAGCAGTCTTGGCCGTTCCTACAATGAGCAGTTCTTC
TRBJ1-2 once . TRBV6-5 CASSPGLANYGYTF TGTGCCAGCAGTCCGGGGTTAGCTAACTATGGCTACACCTTC
TRBJ2-5 . TRBD2 TRBV10-3 CAISETLAGSSETQYF TGTGCCATCAGTGAGACCCTAGCGGGGAGTTCAGAGACCCAGTACTTC
TRBJ2-7 . . TRBV6-2/TRBV6-3 CATRDSGSYEQYF TGTGCCACCAGAGACAGCGGCTCCTACGAGCAGTACTTC
TRBJ2-5 . . TRBV4-2 CASSQDATDPGETQYF TGTGCCAGCAGCCAAGATGCGACTGACCCCGGAGAGACCCAGTACTTC
TRBJ2-3 . . TRBV29-1 CSVGAQASTDTQYF TGCAGCGTTGGCGCGCAGGCCAGCACAGATACGCAGTATTTT
TRBJ2-7 few TRBD2 TRBV5-1 CASSLEAGFSYEQYF TGCGCCAGCAGCTTGGAAGCGGGATTCTCCTACGAGCAGTACTTC
TRBJ2-7 many . TRBV4-1 CASSLFGLAKYEQYF TGCGCCAGCAGCCTCTTTGGGCTAGCGAAATACGAGCAGTACTTC
TRBJ2-7 few . TRBV12-3/TRBV12-4 CASSQGGDHYEQYF TGTGCCAGCTCACAGGGCGGGGATCACTACGAGCAGTACTTC
TRBJ2-4 . TRBD1 TRBV12-3/TRBV12-4 CASSLDRGYKNIQYF TGTGCCAGCAGCCTGGACAGGGGGTACAAAAACATTCAGTACTTC
TRBJ2-1 few . TRBV20-1 CSASFNEQFF TGCAGTGCTAGTTTCAATGAGCAGTTCTTC
TRBJ1-2 few . TRBV5-1 CASSRGDASYGYTF TGCGCCAGCAGCCGGGGGGACGCTTCCTATGGCTACACCTTC
TRBJ2-3 . TRBD1 TRBV11-3 CASSLVTGTATDTQYF TGTGCCAGCAGCTTAGTGACAGGGACGGCCACAGATACGCAGTATTTT
TRBJ2-7 . TRBD1 TRBV10-3 CAIIYELTGPYEQYF TGTGCCATCATATACGAATTGACAGGGCCCTACGAGCAGTACTTC
TRBJ1-2 . . TRBV10-3 CAISDRLVGSANYGYTF TGTGCCATCAGTGACCGCCTGGTGGGGTCCGCTAACTATGGCTACACCTTC
TRBJ2-3 . TRBD2 TRBV7-3 CASSLTFIAGGQDTQYF TGTGCCAGCAGCTTAACGTTTATAGCGGGGGGGCAGGATACGCAGTATTTT
TRBJ2-7 . TRBD1 TRBV10-3 CAISADRELAEQYF TGTGCCATCAGTGCGGACAGGGAACTAGCCGAGCAGTACTTC
TRBJ1-1 . TRBD1 TRBV10-3 CAISWGTGPNTEAFF TGTGCCATCAGTTGGGGGACAGGGCCGAACACTGAAGCTTTCTTT
TRBJ1-5 . TRBD1 TRBV5-1 CASRSTGDSNQPQHF TGCGCCAGCAGGTCGACAGGGGATAGCAATCAGCCCCAGCATTTT
TRBJ1-6 . . TRBV6-5 CASSLRDGDNSPLHF TGTGCCAGCAGTCTAAGGGACGGGGATAATTCACCCCTCCACTTT
TRBJ2-3 few . TRBV5-1 CASSLDSRGGPDTQYF TGCGCCAGCAGCTTGGATTCGCGGGGTGGGCCAGATACGCAGTATTTT
TRBJ2-5 many . TRBV6-5 CASRQGIQETQYF TGTGCCAGCAGACAGGGCATCCAAGAGACCCAGTACTTC
TRBJ2-5 few . TRBV7-8 CASSNSPGGRWETQYF TGTGCCAGCAGCAACTCTCCGGGCGGTCGATGGGAGACCCAGTACTTC
TRBJ2-7 few . TRBV29-1 CSVDEGDNEQYF TGCAGCGTTGACGAGGGGGATAACGAGCAGTACTTC
TRBJ1-2 few . TRBV20-1 CSARDRGRGVNYGYTF TGCAGTGCTAGAGATCGAGGAAGGGGGGTTAACTATGGCTACACCTTC
TRBJ2-7 . TRBD1 TRBV11-2 CASSRPTGGSYEQYF TGTGCCAGCAGTCGTCCGACAGGGGGCTCCTACGAGCAGTACTTC
TRBJ2-7 . TRBD1 TRBV12-3/TRBV12-4 CASTPRDRGQYEQYF TGTGCCAGCACTCCTCGGGACAGGGGGCAATACGAGCAGTACTTC
TRBJ1-2 . . TRBV7-2 CASRGAGIYYGYTF TGTGCCAGCAGAGGGGCAGGGATCTACTATGGCTACACCTTC
TRBJ2-1 . . TRBV5-1 CASTPGTPTSEQVF TGCGCCAGCACCCCCGGGACTCCGACCTCGGAGCAGGTCTTC
TRBJ2-2 . . TRBV12-3/TRBV12-4 CASNLGRANMELFF TGTGCCAGCAACCTGGGACGGGCCAACATGGAGCTGTTTTTT
TRBJ2-7 few . TRBV5-1 CASSLGHRVPGGEQYF TGCGCCAGCAGCTTGGGTCACCGCGTCCCAGGAGGCGAGCAGTACTTC
TRBJ2-1 few TRBD2 TRBV7-8 CASSLVPGSGEFGEQFF TGTGCCAGCAGCTTAGTTCCCGGTAGCGGGGAATTTGGCGAGCAGTTCTTC
TRBJ2-1 . TRBD2 TRBV20-1 CSAIVTSGRDVLYNEQFF TGCAGTGCCATCGTGACTAGCGGGAGGGACGTTCTCTACAATGAGCAGTTCTTC
TRBJ2-1 few . TRBV4-2 CASSQGDAGNEQFF TGTGCCAGCAGCCAAGGGGACGCGGGGAATGAGCAGTTCTTC
TRBJ2-1 . TRBD2 TRBV5-1 CASSLRGTSGRDEQFF TGCGCCAGCAGCTTGAGGGGGACTAGCGGGCGCGATGAGCAGTTCTTC
TRBJ2-3 . TRBD1 TRBV6-5 CASSWGQGLGTDTQYF TGTGCCAGCAGTTGGGGACAGGGATTGGGCACAGATACGCAGTATTTT
TRBJ2-7 few . TRBV29-1 CSVGGVVSYEQYF TGCAGCGTAGGGGGGGTCGTTTCCTACGAGCAGTACTTC
TRBJ2-3 few . TRBV6-5 CASSYSAGQITDTQYF TGTGCCAGCAGTTACTCAGCGGGACAGATCACAGATACGCAGTATTTT
TRBJ1-5 . . TRBV6-1 CASSASFGGTNLHF TGTGCCAGCAGTGCATCTTTCGGCGGGACAAATCTGCATTTT
TRBJ2-7 . . TRBV6-6 CASSYGRRGSGYNEQYF TGTGCCAGCAGTTACGGTCGTCGAGGCTCAGGGTACAACGAGCAGTACTTC
TRBJ1-4 . . TRBV6-5 CASMRDSYNEKLFF TGTGCCAGCATGCGTGACAGTTATAATGAAAAACTGTTTTTT
TRBJ2-1 . . TRBV3-1 CASSHAGTYNEQFF TGTGCCAGCAGCCATGCGGGAACCTACAATGAGCAGTTCTTC
TRBJ2-5 . . TRBV12-3/TRBV12-4 CASSSVSSYNEQYF TGTGCCAGCAGTTCCGTTAGCTCCTACAATGAGCAGTACTTC